The 13 T cell receptor beta chains reported below all come from one sample, sequenced in a study of cytomegalovirus exposure and HLA in healthy donors. Sequencing used immunoSEQ multiplex PCR; TCRdb keeps in-frame clones, though not all of them. The profile shows 110,000 or so clones, approximately 94% of them singletons. Material: PBMCs. These receptors all come from a woman aged 18-29 years in good health and CMV-seronegative.

The genes are TRBV7-9 and TRBJ2-7; the D gene is possibly TRBD2 (5 bases). In germline, CDR1 is SEHNR, CDR2 FQNEAQ (reference sequence). The germline V and J ends were trimmed by 3 bases and 2 bases, with 5 bases remaining between them. The CDR3 runs 12 residues. The chain's CDR3 is CASSFGTYEQYF. In nucleotides, the CDR3 is TGTGCCAGCAGCTTCGGGACCTACGAGCAGTACTTC. The whole variable domain, filled in from reference TRBV7-9 and TRBJ2-7, reads DTGVSQNPRHKITKRGQNVTFRCDPISEHNRLYWYRQTLGQGPEFLTYFQNEAQLEKSRLLSDRFSAERPKGSFSTLEIQRTEQGDSAMYLCASSFGTYEQYFGPGTRLTVT.

This chain links TRBV18 with TRBJ1-3; D is ambiguous. This CDR3 spans 11 amino acids. Germline V lookup: CDR1 KGHSH, CDR2 LQKENI. V lost 6 bases, J lost 4 bases, and 4 bases lay in between. The CDR3 DNA reads as TGTGCCAGCTCCACAGGAAACACCATATATTTT. It encodes CASSTGNTIYF.

This rearrangement joins TRBV28 to TRBJ1-5; TRBD1 aligns across 9 bases. The V gene end was trimmed by 5 bases and the J gene end by 3 bases; junction bases not matched to a gene: 2. The germline V gene encodes CDR1 MDHEN and CDR2 SYDVKM. The CDR3 extends over 14 amino acids. CDR3 coding DNA: TGTGCCAGCAGTGGGACAGGGAACAATCAGCCCCAGCATTTT. Its translation is CASSGTGNNQPQHF.

The CDR3 spells CASSSGQGNQPQHF. CDR3 coding DNA: TGTGCCAGCAGCTCGGGACAGGGGAATCAGCCCCAGCATTTT. The chain is built from TRBV6-5 and TRBJ1-5; the match to TRBD1 covers 10 bases. The J segment lost 4 bases and the V segment lost 6 bases, leaving 3 bases of the junction unmatched. The CDR3 runs to 14 residues. Germline CDR1 reads MNHEY; CDR2 reads SVGAGI.

This sequence joins TRBV7-2 and TRBJ1-1; D may be TRBD1 (6 bases). Germline-derived CDR1 and CDR2 are SGHTA and FQGNSA. The CDR3 has 13 amino acids. V lost 5 bases, J lost 12 bases, and 19 bases lay in between. The CDR3 DNA follows: TGTGCCAGCAGCCCTAGAACCGAGGGGGTACCTTTCTTT. Its translation is CASSPRTEGVPFF.

CDR3 bases: TGTGCCAGCAGCTTTAGGTTGGGGACAGGGGTAAACGAGCAGTACTTC. Encoded protein: CASSFRLGTGVNEQYF. This sequence joins TRBV7-6 and TRBJ2-7; TRBD1 matches 10 bases. The CDR3 extends over 16 amino acids. CDR1 and CDR2 from the germline V gene are SGHVS and FNYEAQ. V shed 3 bases, J shed 5 bases, and the junction held 10 bases outside the gene matches.

The count of this clone is one. The V and J genes are TRBV2 and TRBJ2-2; unclear D gene. V was pared by 6 bases and J by 0 bases, with 8 bases between. Germline V lookup: CDR1 SNHLY, CDR2 FYNNEI. There are 14 residues in the CDR3. The CDR3 region is CASRFYPNTGELFF. The CDR3 DNA sequence: TGTGCCAGCAGATTCTATCCGAACACCGGGGAGCTGTTTTTT. The variable domain in full, with the rest retrieved from reference TRBV2 and TRBJ2-2, is EPEVTQTPSHQVTQMGQEVILRCVPISNHLYFYWYRQILGQKVEFLVSFYNNEISEKSEIFDDQFSVERPDGSNFTLKIRSTKLEDSAMYFCASRFYPNTGELFFGEGSRLTVL.

The rearrangement links TRBV5-8 to TRBJ1-1; the D gene is possibly TRBD1 (5 bases). The CDR3 spans 15 residues. CDR1 and CDR2 (germline): SGHTS, YDEGEE. V lost 4 bases to trimming and J lost 1 base, with 14 bases between them. This CDR3 reads CASSLTGLPNTEAFF. The CDR3 DNA reads TGTGCCAGCAGCCTTACGGGACTGCCGAACACTGAAGCTTTCTTT.

The chain recombines TRBV18 with TRBJ1-5, with 7 nucleotides matching TRBD1. Per the germline V gene, CDR1 is KGHSH and CDR2 is LQKENI. This CDR3 spans 18 amino acids. V lost 1 base, J lost 2 bases, and 11 bases stayed unmatched. DNA of the CDR3: TGTGCCAGCTCACCACTTCCGAAAGGGGGCTTAGGCAATCAGCCCCAGCATTTT. Its translation: CASSPLPKGGLGNQPQHF.

As to this clone: Germline is not matched at one junction end, which may reflect a read error. The CDR3, as DNA: TGTGCCAGCAATTTAGGGGGGGCGGGGGATGAAAAACTGTTTTTT. Protein product: CASNLGGAGDEKLFF. The rearrangement links TRBV28 to TRBJ1-4; a weak D match, TRBD1 (6 bases). Germline loops: CDR1 MDHEN, CDR2 SYDVKM. The CDR3 contains 15 residues.

The V and J genes are TRBV2 and TRBJ1-3, with 8 bases aligning to TRBD1. Trimming removed 6 bases from V and 4 bases from J; junction bases left unmatched: 8. CDR3 length: 15 residues. Per the germline V gene, CDR1 is SNHLY and CDR2 is FYNNEI. The CDR3 bases are TGTGCCAGCAGGGATCAGGGGGCTGCAGGAAACACCATATATTTT. It is translated as CASRDQGAAGNTIYF. Full variable domain (outside the CDR3, taken from reference TRBV2 and TRBJ1-3): EPEVTQTPSHQVTQMGQEVILRCVPISNHLYFYWYRQILGQKVEFLVSFYNNEISEKSEIFDDQFSVERPDGSNFTLKIRSTKLEDSAMYFCASRDQGAAGNTIYFGEGSWLTVV.

The V call is TRBV4-1, the J call TRBJ2-3, with 11 bases matching TRBD2. The CDR3 spans 18 residues. In germline, CDR1 is MGHRA, CDR2 YSYEKL. Germline trimming cut 8 bases from V and 6 bases from J; bases unmatched to any gene: 19. CDR3 in DNA: TGCGCCAGCTCCCAAGGGACCGGTAGCGGGGGGGCCTTTGATACGCAGTATTTT. Translating it yields CASSQGTGSGGAFDTQYF.

In DNA, the CDR3 is TGTGCCAGCAGTATGACAGGGGCGGAAGCTTTCTTT. Amino acids: CASSMTGAEAFF. This sequence joins TRBV6-6 and TRBJ1-1; 8 bases match TRBD1. Germline CDR1 is MNHNY and CDR2 is SVGAGI (reference sequence). With V trimmed by 5 bases and J by 8 bases, 4 bases remained unmatched. This CDR3 is built from 12 residues.